This T cell receptor (beta chain) was captured in a study of blood T cell repertoires in COVID-19. Trimming at V came to 6 bases and at J to 8 bases, leaving 11 bases not matched to a gene. Germline V gene sequence: CDR1 MNHEY, CDR2 SMNVEV (reference sequence). The CDR3 runs to 15 residues. Assay used: immunoSEQ multiplex PCR; TCRdb lists only in-frame clones, some missing. The sample yields about 81,000 clones, roughly four fifths seen once. This chain joins TRBV27 and TRBJ2-3, with 10 bases aligning to TRBD2. The source material was peripheral blood. This TCR was recovered from a man in his 60s with acute or convalescent COVID-19. The CDR3 region is CASSPRTSGSGTQYF. CDR3 nucleotide sequence: TGTGCCAGCAGCCCCCGGACTAGCGGATCGGGTACGCAGTATTTT.